This entry describes one T cell receptor beta chain. No antigen is known for it. With V trimmed by 7 bases and J by 7 bases, 10 bases remained unmatched. The CDR3 has 14 residues. The germline gives CDR1 MDHEN, CDR2 SYDVKM. The data derive from a study of cytomegalovirus exposure and HLA in healthy donors. Whole-study findings and limits: The authors excluded some V segments, including TRBV6-2 and TRBV6-3, as indistinguishable. TCR beta sequences reportedly predicted most subjects' HLA-A and HLA-B alleles accurately.

Primers: 60 Vbeta forward and 13 Jbeta reverse. Original handling: Roughly 76 million unique TCR beta chains, roughly 11 million of them shared, were counted by a later analysis. Sequencing was performed with immunoSEQ multiplex PCR; in TCRdb, only in-frame clones are kept and a portion is missing. V and J calls and clone size are those listed in that table; D and trimming were worked out from the DNA. This sample yields 150,000 to 200,000 clones, of which roughly four fifths are seen a single time; 0.9% to 1.1% belongs to the top ten. Material: PBMCs. The TCR comes from a middle-aged woman in good health and CMV-seronegative. The chain combines TRBV28 with TRBJ1-2, with 9 bases lining up with TRBD1. Written as DNA, the CDR3 is TGTGCCAGCACCCCTGGGGGACAGGGACCTGGCTACACCTTC. Encoded protein: CASTPGGQGPGYTF.